Below are 28 T cell receptor beta chains sequenced from a single sample in a study of cytomegalovirus exposure and HLA in healthy donors. Both 60 Vbeta primers and 13 Jbeta primers went into the PCR. This table comes from immunoSEQ multiplex PCR, and its TCRdb copy is limited to in-frame clones, with some not included. Among about 160,000 clones listed, over 65% were seen once. The specimen was PBMCs. These receptors were taken from a man between 18 and 29 years old in good health and CMV-seropositive.

J is TRBJ1-1 and V is TRBV27; 9 bases line up with TRBD1. With 8 bases clipped from V and 0 bases from J, the junction kept 10 bases outside the gene matches. This CDR3 region has 16 residues. CDR1 and CDR2 (germline): MNHEY, SMNVEV (reference sequence). CDR3 DNA sequence: TGTGCCAGCGGTAAACAGGGGGCCCTCATGAACACTGAAGCTTTCTTT. Protein sequence: CASGKQGALMNTEAFF.

The genes are TRBV29-1 and TRBJ1-3; possible D gene TRBD1, 6 bases. The V gene lost 1 base and the J gene lost 2 bases, with 6 bases spanning the gap. There are 13 residues in the CDR3. From germline, CDR1 is SQVTM and CDR2 ANQGSEA. CDR3 DNA: TGCAGCGTTGAAGGGACAGCTGGAAACACCATATATTTT. This translates into CSVEGTAGNTIYF. Full variable domain (rest looked up from reference TRBV29-1 and TRBJ1-3): SAVISQKPSRDICQRGTSLTIQCQVDSQVTMMFWYRQQPGQSLTLIATANQGSEATYESGFVIDKFPISRPNLTFSTLTVSNMSPEDSSIYLCSVEGTAGNTIYFGEGSWLTVV.

This clone has just a few counts. The chain uses TRBV6-1 and TRBJ2-7, with D possibly being TRBD1 (6 bases). This CDR3 comprises 16 residues. CDR1 is MNHNS and CDR2 is SASEGT in the germline V gene. Trimming removed 1 base at V and 2 bases at J, with 15 bases between. The CDR3 coding sequence is TGTGCCAGCAGTGAAGGTTTAGGGACACCGACCTACGAGCAGTACGTC. Its protein is CASSEGLGTPTYEQYV.

The V gene is TRBV6-5, the J gene TRBJ2-5; D possibly corresponds to TRBD1 (6 bases). V lost 5 bases and J 4 bases, leaving 14 bases between the germline ends. Germline V gives CDR1 MNHEY, CDR2 SVGAGI. This CDR3 spans 14 amino acids. The CDR3 nucleotides read TGTGCCAGCAGTAAACAGGGCATGTTAGAGACCCAGTACTTC. It codes for CASSKQGMLETQYF.

The rearrangement uses TRBV19 and TRBJ2-5, with D tentatively TRBD2 (7 bases). In germline, CDR1 is LNHDA, CDR2 SQIVND (reference sequence). There are 13 residues in the CDR3. V shed 9 bases and J shed 3 bases, with 14 bases lying between them. The CDR3 spells CASDGGQKETQYF. The DNA for the CDR3 is TGTGCCAGCGACGGGGGGCAAAAAGAGACCCAGTACTTC.

The rearrangement uses TRBV2 and TRBJ2-6; the D is unclear. The germline gives CDR1 SNHLY, CDR2 FYNNEI. CDR3 length: 14 residues. With 1 base removed from V and 2 bases from J, the gap between germline ends came to 3 bases. The CDR3 coding sequence is TGTGCCAGCAGTGAAGGGCCTGGGGCCAACGTCCTGACTTTC. Protein: CASSEGPGANVLTF.

Only a few counts were recorded for this clone. The chain combines TRBV13 with TRBJ2-5, with 7 bases matching TRBD2. The CDR3 covers 16 residues. V lost 5 bases to trimming and J lost 4 bases; unmatched junction nucleotides: 13. In germline, CDR1 is PRHDT, CDR2 FYEKMQ (reference sequence). Written as DNA, the CDR3 is TGTGCCAGCAGCCCCCGATGGGCGGGAGCTTCAGAGACCCAGTACTTC. Its translation: CASSPRWAGASETQYF. Full variable domain (rest looked up from reference TRBV13 and TRBJ2-5): AAGVIQSPRHLIKEKRETATLKCYPIPRHDTVYWYQQGPGQDPQFLISFYEKMQSDKGSIPDRFSAQQFSDYHSELNMSSLELGDSALYFCASSPRWAGASETQYFGPGTRLLVL.

The J gene is TRBJ2-5, the V gene TRBV11-3; a weak D match, TRBD1 (5 bases). The germline V and J ends were trimmed by 5 bases and 5 bases, with 15 bases remaining between them. The CDR3 is 14 amino acids. Per the germline V gene, CDR1 is SGHNT and CDR2 is YENEEA. For the CDR3, the DNA is TGTGCCAGCAGCCCGGCCAGGGTTGCGGAGACCCAGTACTTC. Its translation is CASSPARVAETQYF.

This clone was observed a few times. The chain joins TRBV19 to TRBJ1-1, with 9 bases identical to TRBD1. This CDR3 contains 13 residues. Germline-derived CDR1 and CDR2 are LNHDA and SQIVND (reference sequence). V dropped 6 bases and J dropped 5; count of bases not matched to a gene: 4. CDR3 DNA: TGTGCCAGTAGACCCGACAGGGGGACTGAAGCTTTCTTT. This encodes CASRPDRGTEAFF.

The chain carries TRBV6-1 and TRBJ2-2, with TRBD1 matching over 7 bases. Germline lookup yields CDR1 MNHNS and CDR2 SASEGT. V trimming: 6 bases; J trimming: 6 bases; junction bases outside the gene matches: 4. The length of the CDR3 is 13 residues. The CDR3 DNA follows: TGTGCCAGCAGAAACACAGGGGCCGGGGAGCTGTTTTTT. It is translated as CASRNTGAGELFF.

This clone was recorded only once. The rearrangement links TRBV27 to TRBJ2-1, with D uncertain. The CDR3 is 17 residues long. The V end was cut by 6 bases, the J end by 6 bases, with 24 bases between. Germline-derived CDR1 and CDR2 are MNHEY and SMNVEV (reference sequence). In DNA form, the CDR3 reads TGTGCCAGCAGGCCTACCACCAGCCCTTGGGCCGGCAATGAGCAGTTCTTC. The encoded protein is CASRPTTSPWAGNEQFF.

This clone was recorded a few times. The V and J genes are TRBV7-9 and TRBJ1-2; D is possibly TRBD1 (6 bases). Trimming took off 2 bases at V and 0 bases at J, with 7 bases between the two ends. CDR1 and CDR2 from the germline V gene are SEHNR and FQNEAQ (reference sequence). There are 14 residues in the CDR3. The CDR3 DNA reads TGTGCCAGCAGCTTAACAGGGACTAACTATGGCTACACCTTC. This encodes CASSLTGTNYGYTF.

V is TRBV30 and J is TRBJ1-2; D is perhaps TRBD1 (5 bases). Germline V gene sequence: CDR1 GTSNPN, CDR2 SVGIG (reference sequence). V was trimmed by 7 bases and J by 1 base, leaving 10 bases between them. The CDR3 extends over 12 amino acids. Written as DNA, the CDR3 is TGTGCCTTGAGGGGCCGTAACTATGGCTACACCTTC. Translation: CALRGRNYGYTF. The variable domain in full, completed from reference TRBV30 and TRBJ1-2, reads SQTIHQWPATLVQPVGSPLSLECTVEGTSNPNLYWYRQAAGRGLQLLFYSVGIGQISSEVPQNLSASRPQDRQFILSSKKLLLSDSGFYLCALRGRNYGYTFGSGTRLTVV.

Concerning this clone itself: Within the sample, other DNA sequences also encode this same CDR3. The chain carries TRBV15 and TRBJ2-5, with no clear D. The CDR3 totals 12 residues. From germline, CDR1 is LNHNV and CDR2 YYDKDF (reference sequence). The V gene lost 0 bases and the J gene lost 4 bases, with 3 bases spanning the gap. This CDR3 reads CATSRDIETQYF. CDR3 nucleotide sequence: TGTGCCACCAGCAGAGATATAGAGACCCAGTACTTC.

In its sample, this clone was seen once. As DNA, the CDR3 is TGTGCCAGCAGTTTGGGGACAGGGGAGTTGTGGGCTTTCTTT. Protein sequence: CASSLGTGELWAFF. This rearrangement joins TRBV28 to TRBJ1-1; TRBD1 matches at 10 bases. The germline gives CDR1 MDHEN, CDR2 SYDVKM. J was trimmed by 11 bases and V by 3 bases; bases with no gene match: 9. This CDR3 has 14 residues.

V and J are TRBV5-1 and TRBJ1-2, with 7 bases that match TRBD1. V trimming: 2 bases; J trimming: 3 bases; junction bases outside the gene matches: 10. Germline CDR1 and CDR2: SGHRS and YFSETQ. The CDR3 length is 16 residues. CDR3 sequence (DNA): TGCGCCAGCAGCTTATCCTACAGGGGATTGGACTATGGCTACACCTTC. Amino acid sequence: CASSLSYRGLDYGYTF.

This clone was counted between two and nine times. The CDR3 coding sequence is TGTGCCAGCAGCGTAGGACAGAGCAATGAGCAGTTCTTC. This gives the protein CASSVGQSNEQFF. The rearrangement links TRBV9 to TRBJ2-1; a possible D gene is TRBD1 (5 bases). The V and J ends lost 0 bases and 6 bases respectively, with 7 bases between them. This CDR3 is built from 13 residues. Germline CDR1 is SGDLS and CDR2 is YYNGEE. The whole variable domain, filled in from reference TRBV9 and TRBJ2-1, reads DSGVTQTPKHLITATGQRVTLRCSPRSGDLSVYWYQQSLDQGLQFLIQYYNGEERAKGNILERFSAQQFPDLHSELNLSSLELGDSALYFCASSVGQSNEQFFGPGTRLTVL.

This chain uses TRBV21-1 with TRBJ1-1; TRBD1 is the table's D call and was not checked against the DNA. TRBV21-1 is listed as a pseudogene. The CDR3 is 15 amino acids. CDR3 nucleotide sequence: TGTGCCAGCAGCAAAGAGGCACAGATGAACACTGAAGCTTTCTTT. Its protein is CASSKEAQMNTEAFF.

This clone was found once. The rearrangement uses TRBV10-3 and TRBJ2-1, with a weak D call TRBD2 (5 bases). The CDR3 is made up of 11 amino acids. Germline lookup yields CDR1 ENHRY and CDR2 SYGVKD. The ends were cut back, 8 bases at V and 5 bases at J, with 7 bases in the middle. The DNA for the CDR3 is TGTGCCATCTCAGCGGACAATGAGCAGTTCTTC. It is translated as CAISADNEQFF.

This chain links TRBV2 with TRBJ1-2; the match to TRBD1 covers 9 bases. After removal of 4 bases from V and 5 bases from J, the junction contained 2 bases not matched to a gene. This CDR3 region has 13 residues. Germline loops: CDR1 SNHLY, CDR2 FYNNEI. The CDR3 nucleotides read TGTGCCAGCAGTGGCGGACAGGGGTATGGCTACACCTTC. It codes for CASSGGQGYGYTF.

This clone was observed once. This rearrangement joins TRBV6-5 to TRBJ1-2; the D gene is possibly TRBD1 (6 bases). The CDR3 runs to 13 residues. Deletions cut 2 bases from V and 8 bases from J, with 12 bases between. The V gene's germline CDR1 is MNHEY and CDR2 SVGAGI. The CDR3 region has the DNA TGTGCCAGCAGTTACAGGGCAGGGGACGGCTACACCTTC. Encoded protein: CASSYRAGDGYTF.

The V call is TRBV7-9, the J call TRBJ2-3, with D perhaps matching TRBD2 (5 bases). Germline V lookup: CDR1 SEHNR, CDR2 FQNEAQ (reference sequence). CDR3 length: 13 residues. V was shortened by 7 bases and J by 1 base, with 9 bases between the two germline ends. CDR3 amino acids: CASMQRRTDTQYF. The DNA of the CDR3 is TGTGCCAGCATGCAGCGGCGCACAGATACGCAGTATTTT.

CDR3 DNA sequence: TGCGCCAGCAGCTGGGGGGGGGAGACCCAGTACTTC. Translated, it gives CASSWGGETQYF. The V and J genes are TRBV5-1 and TRBJ2-5, with 7 bases aligning to TRBD2. Germline lookup yields CDR1 SGHRS and CDR2 YFSETQ. The V gene end was trimmed by 3 bases and the J gene end by 5 bases; junction bases not matched to a gene: 1. This CDR3 is 12 amino acids long.

J is TRBJ2-1 and V is TRBV27, with 10 bases aligning to TRBD2. The CDR3 consists of 16 residues. Germline lookup yields CDR1 MNHEY and CDR2 SMNVEV (reference sequence). The V segment lost 2 bases and the J segment 2 bases; nucleotides outside the gene matches: 3. The CDR3 here is CASSLVSGGAYNEQFF. CDR3 nucleotide sequence: TGTGCCAGCAGTTTAGTAAGCGGGGGGGCCTACAATGAGCAGTTCTTC.

The chain joins TRBV7-3 to TRBJ1-6; D is uncertain. V lost 1 base to trimming and J lost 11 bases, with 9 bases between them. The CDR3 spans 13 residues. CDR1 and CDR2 (germline): SGHTA, FQGTGA. CDR3 sequence (DNA): TGTGCCAGCAGCTTAATGGGCCCTCCACCCCTCCACTTT. As protein: CASSLMGPPPLHF.

This clone was seen a few times. The chain carries TRBV10-3 and TRBJ1-5; D is unclear. V lost 5 bases, J lost 5 bases, and 10 bases lay in between. Per germline, CDR1 ENHRY and CDR2 SYGVKD. The CDR3 is made up of 13 amino acids. CDR3 DNA sequence: TGTGCCATCAGTTCTGAGTCATATCAGCCCCAGCATTTT. Its protein is CAISSESYQPQHF.

The J gene is TRBJ1-2, the V gene TRBV19; D is undetermined. Germline CDR1 and CDR2: LNHDA and SQIVND (reference sequence). The CDR3 has 13 residues. Trimming shortened V by 3 bases and J by 1 base, and 6 bases separated the two germline ends. The CDR3 DNA reads TGTGCCAGTAGTATTCCGGGTAACTATGGCTACACCTTC. It translates to CASSIPGNYGYTF.

The table lists this clone with a few counts. This rearrangement joins TRBV4-1 to TRBJ2-7; 9 nucleotides align to TRBD1. CDR1 is MGHRA, CDR2 YSYEKL, per germline. The ends lost 2 bases at V and 2 bases at J; junction bases unmatched: 1. The CDR3 loop spans 14 amino acids. The chain's CDR3 is CASSQRTGAYEQYV. The CDR3 DNA reads as TGCGCCAGCAGCCAACGGACAGGGGCCTACGAGCAGTACGTC.